This T cell receptor (beta chain) was sequenced for a study of blood T cell repertoires in COVID-19 (dated by TCRdb to the early 2020s). For context, the study as a whole: The collaborator samples originated in the United States, Italy and Spain and spanned the acute and convalescent phases of COVID-19. The prospective study material was composed of cDNA or gDNA derived from T cells, B-cell-depleted T cells, or PBMCs. Deeply sampled blood TCRbeta repertoires from subjects exposed to, actively infected with, or recovered from COVID-19 were included in the dataset. The repertoires were made available in a free public database intended to serve as a resource for research on the immune response to SARS-CoV-2. The samples were drawn from the first 160 participants of the ongoing ImmuneRACE study and from about 1,200 subjects provided by 6 global collaborators. Sample metadata almost always included a de-identified subject ID, COVID-19 status, age in years and sex. HLA class I and class II types, where available, came from metadata supplied by the sample provider rather than from assay-based typing. Broad study findings and their caveats: The quantity of clinical and demographic metadata differed by source and by participant and was supplied without curation.

From the germline V gene, CDR1 is SGHVS and CDR2 is FNYEAQ. Deletion took 0 bases off V and 4 bases off J, with a span of 21 bases between the germline ends. The CDR3, from cysteine to phenylalanine, totals 18 residues. Only the CDR3 DNA is retained, 54 bases long and in frame from the first base. TCRbeta CDR3 regions were amplified from genomic DNA by means of the immunoSEQ Assay, a bias-controlled multiplex PCR. Per the source publication's procedure: The number of nucleated cells in each sample was estimated by amplification of reference gene primers within the assay. To quantify the absolute abundance of each unique TCRbeta CDR3 rearrangement, sequence reads were collapsed and filtered. For each sample, productive Simpson clonality was calculated as the square root of Simpson's diversity index across productive rearrangements. TCRdb took over this immuneACCESS table, retaining in-frame rearrangements with V and J assigned. Such tables are incomplete; in checked studies, under half of the missing clones stem from an unresolved V gene, and the remainder is unexplained. The V and J calls and the clone size are those of that table, but D and trimming were determined from the DNA. A total of about 220,000 clones appear in this sample, roughly four fifths of them only once. The ten most abundant clones make up 3% to 4% of the sample.

Participants in the prospective study were enrolled through a virtual design, were aged roughly 18 to 100 years, and lived in approximately 25 United States geographic areas. In the prospective study, cohorts were assigned on the basis of participant-reported clinical history obtained from a screening survey and a study questionnaire. ImmuneRACE Cohort 3 recovered participants were defined by two consecutive negative NP/OP PCR tests, healthcare professional clearance, or symptom resolution. Mobile phlebotomists in the prospective study collected whole blood, serum and a nasopharyngeal or oropharyngeal swab from every participant. Prospective study participants could optionally give additional blood draws and questionnaires over a roughly two-month period. Blood samples from the prospective study were shipped frozen or at room temperature prior to DNA extraction. Turning to this clone: Its recognized antigen is unknown. Qualities for individual bases were not recorded, and no much larger clone is one base off.

Recombination joined TRBV7-6 with TRBJ1-1; the best D guess is TRBD1, with 5 bases matching. The specimen was PBMCs or T cells enriched from blood (not recorded which). The sequence came from a woman between 55 and 75 years old who had recovered from COVID-19. The nucleotide sequence reads as follows: TGTGCCAGCAGCTTAGCGGGACTTAGAAGAGGGGCGGCCACTGAAGCTTTCTTT. Translated, this gives CASSLAGLRRGAATEAFF.